This T cell receptor (beta chain) was found in a study of blood T cell repertoires in COVID-19. The wider study: Samples representing acute and convalescent COVID-19 were sourced from the United States, Italy and Spain. PBMCs, B-cell-depleted T cells, or T cells were the source of the cDNA or gDNA that made up the material.

Data came from immunoSEQ multiplex PCR; TCRdb stores just in-frame clones and leaves some out. There are roughly 55,000 clones in the sample; about 93% occur only once, and approximately 15% lies in the top ten. CDR3 length equals 14 residues. Germline CDR1 and CDR2: MNHEY and SVGAGI. Trimming removed 7 bases at V and 5 bases at J, with 14 bases between. What was sequenced was peripheral blood. The chain uses TRBV6-5 and TRBJ2-2; maybe TRBD2 (5 bases). The receptor was isolated from a human donor with active COVID-19. The donor label of this sample is uncertain. CDR3 sequence: CASKITSRTGELFF. CDR3 nucleotides: TGTGCCAGCAAGATCACTAGTCGGACCGGGGAGCTGTTTTTT.